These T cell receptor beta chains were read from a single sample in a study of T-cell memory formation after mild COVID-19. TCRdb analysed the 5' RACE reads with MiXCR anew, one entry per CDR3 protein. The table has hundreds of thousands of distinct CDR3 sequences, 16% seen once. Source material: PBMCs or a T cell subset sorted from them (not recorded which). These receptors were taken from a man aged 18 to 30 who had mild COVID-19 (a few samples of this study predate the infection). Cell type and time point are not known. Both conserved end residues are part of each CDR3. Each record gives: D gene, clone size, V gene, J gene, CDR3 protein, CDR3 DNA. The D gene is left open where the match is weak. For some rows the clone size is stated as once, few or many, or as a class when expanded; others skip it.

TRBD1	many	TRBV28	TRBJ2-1	CASLSGGVGNNEQFF	TGTGCCAGCCTTTCAGGGGGCGTGGGAAACAATGAGCAGTTCTTC
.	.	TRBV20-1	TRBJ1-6	CSARPTNSPLHF	TGCAGTGCTAGGCCGACGAATTCACCCCTCCACTTT
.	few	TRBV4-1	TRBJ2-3	CASRPSPGPTDTQYF	TGCGCCAGCAGACCTTCTCCGGGACCCACAGATACGCAGTATTTT
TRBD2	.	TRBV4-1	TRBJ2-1	CASSHRAGGTNEQFF	TGCGCCAGCAGCCATAGAGCGGGGGGGACAAATGAGCAGTTCTTC
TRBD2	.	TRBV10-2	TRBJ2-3	CASSEYPLAGYTDTQYF	TGCGCCAGCAGTGAGTACCCCCTAGCGGGGTACACAGATACGCAGTATTTT
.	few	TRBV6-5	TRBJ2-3	CASSYTGYGTDTQYF	TGTGCCAGCAGTTATACGGGGTACGGCACAGATACGCAGTATTTT
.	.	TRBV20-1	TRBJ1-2	CSAREDSQGGYTF	TGCAGTGCTAGAGAAGACAGTCAGGGCGGCTACACCTTC
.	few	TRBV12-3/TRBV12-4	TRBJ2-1	CASSKSRFGEQFF	TGTGCCAGCAGCAAAAGTCGATTCGGTGAGCAGTTCTTC
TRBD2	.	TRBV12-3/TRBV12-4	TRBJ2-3	CASSRAGTSGLDTQYF	TGTGCCAGCAGTCGCGCCGGGACTAGCGGCCTTGATACGCAGTATTTT
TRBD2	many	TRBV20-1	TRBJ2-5	CSARLPSSGGETQYF	TGCAGTGCTAGATTACCCTCTAGCGGGGGAGAGACCCAGTACTTC
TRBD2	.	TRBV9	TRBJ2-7	CASSVGGLALYEQYF	TGTGCCAGCAGCGTAGGAGGACTAGCCCTCTACGAGCAGTACTTC
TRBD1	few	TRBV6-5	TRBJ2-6	CASSYTGQGYIPGANVLTF	TGTGCCAGCAGTTACACGGGACAGGGGTATATTCCTGGGGCCAACGTCCTGACTTTC
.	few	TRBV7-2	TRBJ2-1	CASSLGGTGRVEQFF	TGTGCCAGCAGCTTAGGGGGGACTGGTAGGGTTGAGCAGTTCTTC
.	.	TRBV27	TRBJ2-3	CASSSYPSTDTQYF	TGTGCCAGCAGTTCCTACCCTAGCACAGATACGCAGTATTTT
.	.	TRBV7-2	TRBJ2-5	CASRPTPGETQYF	TGTGCCAGCAGACCAACGCCGGGGGAGACCCAGTACTTC
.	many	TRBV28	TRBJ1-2	CASSLGRAFRTGGNGYTF	TGTGCCAGCAGTTTAGGCAGGGCCTTCCGGACGGGGGGTAATGGCTACACCTTC
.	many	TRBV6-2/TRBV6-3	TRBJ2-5	CASSYSKGTQYF	TGTGCCAGCAGTTACTCGAAGGGGACCCAGTACTTC
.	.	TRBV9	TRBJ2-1	CASSVDVGGASNEQFF	TGTGCCAGCAGCGTAGATGTGGGGGGGGCATCCAATGAGCAGTTCTTC
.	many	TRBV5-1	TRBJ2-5	CASSFRGAETQYF	TGCGCCAGCAGCTTTAGGGGGGCAGAGACCCAGTACTTC
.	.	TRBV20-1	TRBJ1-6	CSARPQGLGSPLHF	TGCAGTGCTAGACCCCAGGGGCTCGGGTCACCCCTCCACTTT
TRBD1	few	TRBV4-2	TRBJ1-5	CASSQDQDRDQPQHF	TGTGCCAGCAGCCAAGATCAGGACAGGGATCAGCCCCAGCATTTT
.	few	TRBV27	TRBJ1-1	CASSSLWVNTEAFF	TGTGCCAGCAGTTCGCTTTGGGTGAACACTGAAGCTTTCTTT
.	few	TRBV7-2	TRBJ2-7	CASRPRARGDGGRQYF	TGTGCCAGCAGACCCAGGGCGCGGGGCGATGGGGGCCGGCAGTACTTC
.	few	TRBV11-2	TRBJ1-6	CASSLDRGSPLHF	TGTGCCAGCAGCTTGGACAGAGGGTCACCCCTCCACTTT
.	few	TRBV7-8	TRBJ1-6	CASSLEAASSYNSPLHF	TGTGCCAGCAGCTTAGAGGCGGCGAGCTCCTATAATTCACCCCTCCACTTT
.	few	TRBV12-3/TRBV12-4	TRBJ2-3	CASSFRQSDTQYF	TGTGCCAGCAGTTTCCGACAGTCAGATACGCAGTATTTT
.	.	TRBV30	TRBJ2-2	CAWDLAALGELFF	TGTGCCTGGGACCTGGCGGCCCTCGGGGAGCTGTTTTTT
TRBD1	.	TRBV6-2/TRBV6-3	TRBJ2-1	CASSYSGQGLDNEQFF	TGTGCCAGCAGTTACTCGGGACAGGGATTGGACAATGAGCAGTTCTTC
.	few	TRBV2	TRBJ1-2	CASSNRAGNYGYTF	TGTGCCAGCAGTAACCGGGCAGGGAACTATGGCTACACCTTC
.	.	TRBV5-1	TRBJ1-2	CASSSYVAGGGYGYTF	TGCGCCAGCAGCTCCTACGTAGCGGGAGGAGGCTATGGCTACACCTTC
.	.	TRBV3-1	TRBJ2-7	CASSQDQVWKYF	TGTGCCAGCAGCCAAGATCAGGTTTGGAAGTACTTC
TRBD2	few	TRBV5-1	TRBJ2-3	CASSWTSGYSTDTQYF	TGCGCCAGCAGCTGGACTAGCGGTTATAGCACAGATACGCAGTATTTT
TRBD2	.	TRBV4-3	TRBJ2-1	CASTDLAGGPFPFF	TGCGCCAGCACCGATTTGGCGGGGGGGCCATTCCCGTTCTTC
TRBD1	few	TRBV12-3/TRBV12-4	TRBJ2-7	CASSFYGTGKYF	TGTGCCAGCAGTTTTTATGGGACAGGAAAGTACTTC
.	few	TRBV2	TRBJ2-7	CASSSRQGSLGEQYF	TGTGCCAGCAGCAGCAGGCAGGGGAGTCTGGGCGAGCAGTACTTC
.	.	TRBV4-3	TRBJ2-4	CASSQDSASGAKNIQYF	TGCGCCAGCAGCCAAGATAGCGCCTCTGGAGCCAAAAACATTCAGTACTTC
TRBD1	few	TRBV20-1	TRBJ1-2	CSASRGRAYGYTF	TGCAGTGCTTCCAGGGGGCGCGCCTATGGCTACACCTTC
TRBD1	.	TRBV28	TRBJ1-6	CASSLSTGVTAPLHF	TGTGCCAGCAGTTTGTCCACAGGGGTCACGGCGCCCCTCCACTTT
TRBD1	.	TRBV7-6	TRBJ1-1	CASSPMEGQIKEAFF	TGTGCCAGCAGCCCTATGGAGGGACAGATAAAAGAAGCTTTCTTT
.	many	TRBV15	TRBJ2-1	CATTGGSYNEQFF	TGTGCCACCACTGGCGGATCCTACAATGAGCAGTTCTTC
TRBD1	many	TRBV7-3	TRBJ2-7	CASSPGTGSSYEQYF	TGTGCCAGCAGCCCCGGGACAGGCAGCTCCTACGAGCAGTACTTC
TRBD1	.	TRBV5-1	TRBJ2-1	CASTPPGQVGNEQFF	TGCGCCAGCACCCCCCCTGGACAGGTTGGCAATGAGCAGTTCTTC
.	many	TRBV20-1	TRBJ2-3	CSARDVAGGTQYF	TGCAGTGCTAGAGATGTTGCTGGGGGTACGCAGTATTTT
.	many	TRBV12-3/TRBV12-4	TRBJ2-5	CASGTRETQYF	TGTGCCAGTGGGACCCGGGAGACCCAGTACTTC